Listed below are T cell receptor beta chains from one sample, sequenced in a study of T cell changes during pregnancy in multiple sclerosis. Profiled with immunoSEQ multiplex PCR; TCRdb holds only in-frame clones, not every one. The table has some 50,000 clones, approximately 90% seen once. The starting material was CD8+ T cells from peripheral blood mononuclear cells, obtained in the second trimester of pregnancy. The receptors originated from a female donor with multiple sclerosis, enrolled in a pregnancy study. Both conserved end residues are part of each CDR3. A D gene is named only where the DNA matches it firmly. Some rows mark clone size as missing; the rest say once, few, many or name a class of expanded clone.

v_call: TRBV6-6; j_call: TRBJ1-5; d_call: TRBD1; cdr3_length: 15; clone_size: NA; cdr3_aa: CASSTGGSGNQPQHF; cdr3_nt: TGTGCCAGCAGTACAGGGGGCTCGGGCAATCAGCCCCAGCATTTT
v_call: TRBV7-2; j_call: TRBJ2-7; d_call: NA; cdr3_length: 16; clone_size: NA; cdr3_aa: CASSLAGPDSRYEQYF; cdr3_nt: TGTGCCAGCAGCTTAGCGGGTCCTGACTCGCGCTACGAGCAGTACTTC
v_call: TRBV4-3; j_call: TRBJ2-1; d_call: TRBD1; cdr3_length: 13; clone_size: NA; cdr3_aa: CASSLIQGTEQFF; cdr3_nt: TGCGCCAGCAGCCTTATACAGGGGACTGAGCAGTTCTTC
v_call: TRBV9; j_call: TRBJ2-1; d_call: NA; cdr3_length: 13; clone_size: once; cdr3_aa: CASSASGEGEQFF; cdr3_nt: TGTGCCAGCAGCGCGTCTGGTGAGGGTGAGCAGTTCTTC
v_call: TRBV9; j_call: TRBJ2-7; d_call: TRBD1; cdr3_length: 16; clone_size: NA; cdr3_aa: CASSGNPGQGADEQYF; cdr3_nt: TGTGCCAGCAGCGGCAATCCGGGACAGGGGGCGGACGAGCAGTACTTC
v_call: TRBV7-9; j_call: TRBJ2-7; d_call: TRBD1; cdr3_length: 14; clone_size: NA; cdr3_aa: CASSSDRGQSEQYF; cdr3_nt: TGTGCCAGCAGCTCGGACAGGGGGCAAAGTGAGCAGTACTTC
v_call: TRBV6-4; j_call: TRBJ1-6; d_call: NA; cdr3_length: 15; clone_size: NA; cdr3_aa: CASRKESSYNSPLHF; cdr3_nt: TGTGCCAGCAGGAAAGAGAGCTCCTATAATTCACCCCTCCACTTT
v_call: TRBV7-9; j_call: TRBJ1-1; d_call: TRBD1; cdr3_length: 14; clone_size: NA; cdr3_aa: CASSSTGPNTEAFF; cdr3_nt: TGTGCCAGCAGCTCGACAGGGCCCAACACTGAAGCTTTCTTT
v_call: TRBV30; j_call: TRBJ1-1; d_call: TRBD1; cdr3_length: 15; clone_size: NA; cdr3_aa: CAWGEEPTGDTEAFF; cdr3_nt: TGTGCCTGGGGAGAAGAACCAACAGGGGACACTGAAGCTTTCTTT
v_call: TRBV25-1; j_call: TRBJ2-1; d_call: NA; cdr3_length: 13; clone_size: NA; cdr3_aa: CASSEIQFNEQFF; cdr3_nt: TGTGCCAGCAGTGAAATCCAGTTCAATGAGCAGTTCTTC
v_call: TRBV9; j_call: TRBJ2-3; d_call: NA; cdr3_length: 13; clone_size: NA; cdr3_aa: CASSGRSGDTQYF; cdr3_nt: TGTGCCAGCAGCGGCCGATCGGGGGATACGCAGTATTTT
v_call: TRBV7-7; j_call: TRBJ2-5; d_call: NA; cdr3_length: 15; clone_size: NA; cdr3_aa: CASSSITGTKETQYF; cdr3_nt: TGTGCCAGCAGCTCGATCACAGGAACCAAAGAGACCCAGTACTTC
v_call: TRBV4-3; j_call: TRBJ1-5; d_call: TRBD1; cdr3_length: 15; clone_size: once; cdr3_aa: CASSKDRAYNQPQHF; cdr3_nt: TGCGCCAGCAGCAAGGACAGGGCGTACAATCAGCCCCAGCATTTT
v_call: TRBV5-6; j_call: TRBJ1-1; d_call: NA; cdr3_length: 13; clone_size: NA; cdr3_aa: CASSWGETTEAFF; cdr3_nt: TGTGCCAGCAGCTGGGGGGAAACAACTGAAGCTTTCTTT
v_call: TRBV7-8; j_call: TRBJ1-1; d_call: NA; cdr3_length: 12; clone_size: NA; cdr3_aa: CASSQQDRKAFF; cdr3_nt: TGTGCCAGCAGCCAACAGGACAGAAAAGCTTTCTTT
v_call: TRBV19; j_call: TRBJ1-4; d_call: NA; cdr3_length: 15; clone_size: NA; cdr3_aa: CASSPSGGPGAELFF; cdr3_nt: TGTGCCAGTAGTCCATCGGGAGGTCCGGGGGCGGAACTGTTTTTT